This TCR beta chain was observed in a study of blood T cell repertoires in COVID-19 (dated by TCRdb to about 2020). Describing the broader study: Collaborator samples came from the United States, Italy and Spain and covered acute and convalescent phases of COVID-19. The dataset comprised deeply sampled blood TCRbeta repertoires from subjects exposed to, actively infected with, or recovered from COVID-19. Nearly every sample came with metadata listing a de-identified subject ID, COVID-19 status, age in years and sex. The repertoires were released in a freely available public database meant as a resource for research on the immune response to SARS-CoV-2. Where HLA class I and class II types were available, the types were taken from metadata supplied by the sample provider, not from assay-based typing. The samples were drawn from two sources: the first 160 participants of the ongoing ImmuneRACE study, and fewer than 1,500 subjects contributed by 6 global collaborators. The material from the prospective study consisted of cDNA or gDNA derived from T cells, B-cell-depleted T cells, or PBMCs. Study-wide conclusions, independent of this receptor: Clinical and demographic metadata were provided uncurated, with the amount varying by source and participant.

TCRbeta CDR3 regions were amplified from genomic DNA by means of the immunoSEQ Assay, a bias-controlled multiplex PCR. The authors' analysis ran thus. Within the assay, amplification of reference gene primers was used to estimate how many nucleated cells each sample contained. Sequence reads were collapsed and filtered to measure the absolute abundance of every unique TCRbeta CDR3 rearrangement. For each sample, productive Simpson clonality was calculated as the square root of Simpson's diversity index over productive rearrangements. Sourced from immuneACCESS, this table was stored by TCRdb with only in-frame sequences that have V and J called. A share of the clones is absent; for the studies checked, an unresolved V gene accounts for under half, and the remainder has no known explanation. The V and J calls and clone size are taken from that table; D and trimming were inferred from the DNA. The sample has approximately 270,000 clones on record, 86% of them singletons. The ten biggest clones cover approximately 9% of the sample.

Notes on this clone: No antigen is known for it. No per-base quality is available; no much larger clone lies one base away.

The CDR3 covers 19 residues, taking in both the cysteine and the phenylalanine. The entry retains the CDR3 DNA only, 57 bases that are in frame from base 1. The germline V and J ends show losses of 8 bases and 0 bases respectively, and no gene match explains 17 bases of the junction. The CDR1 and CDR2 encoded by the germline V gene (reference sequence) are LNHDA and SQIVND. Collaborating institutions collected whole blood in K2EDTA tubes following their own protocols. For TCRbeta analysis, collaborators shipped samples as frozen whole blood, isolated PBMCs, or DNA extracted from either of those sample types.

The clonotype comes from a man in his forties with active or convalescent COVID-19. Sequencing was performed on peripheral blood. The rearrangement combines TRBV19 with TRBJ1-3; a stretch of 9 junction bases matches TRBD1. DNA sequence: TGTGCCAGTGGACAGGGGCCGACTATACCCCACGTCTCTGGAAACACCATATATTTT. Its protein product is CASGQGPTIPHVSGNTIYF.